The rows below give T cell receptor beta chains drawn from one sample of a study of monozygotic twins with inflammatory bowel disease. TCRdb reprocessed the 5' RACE reads, keeping one entry per CDR3 protein, no DNA. This sample's table has approximately 300,000 distinct CDR3 sequences. The sequenced material came from blood. The receptors were gathered from a human donor with ulcerative colitis or Crohn's disease, or a healthy co-twin of an affected twin (not recorded which). The CDR3 runs from the conserved cysteine through the conserved F or W.

j_gene	v_gene	CDR3aa
TRBJ2-7	TRBV6-1	CARQIYRDTKPYEQYF
TRBJ2-7	TRBV20-1	CSVEVQGPTHEQYF
TRBJ2-1	TRBV29-1	CSVWARGLGEQFF
TRBJ2-7	TRBV5-1	CASSLGAPGYEQYF
TRBJ2-7	TRBV6-5	CASSYDLAVAHEQYF
TRBJ1-6	TRBV27	CASSRADSPLHF
TRBJ1-1	TRBV6-5	CASSYQATVYTEAFF
TRBJ2-7	TRBV12-3/TRBV12-4	CASNQGHPNYEQYF
TRBJ2-5	TRBV10-3	CAISAGETQYF
TRBJ1-6	TRBV28	CASSLPRTGGGNSPLHF
TRBJ2-3	TRBV20-1	CSARDPRTDTQYF
TRBJ1-2	TRBV5-1	CASSPGQSYGYTF
TRBJ2-4	TRBV27	CASSLGTGVGSRYF
TRBJ2-1	TRBV5-1	CASSLEGNRNEQFF
TRBJ1-2	TRBV19	CASRPGTGNGYTF
TRBJ2-1	TRBV7-3	CASSDQLHNEQFF
TRBJ2-2	TRBV20-1	CSARGKRLASSQSNTGELFF
TRBJ2-1	TRBV14	CASSQFGSYNEQFF
TRBJ2-6	TRBV5-1	CASSWTRTGGSGANVLTF
TRBJ2-1	TRBV5-1	CASSLVGGSSYNEQFF
TRBJ1-2	TRBV5-1	CASSLRKTGPNYGYTF
TRBJ2-1	TRBV5-1	CASSYSAESSYNEQFF
TRBJ2-1	TRBV29-1	CSVRQGGGNEQFF
TRBJ1-2	TRBV29-1	CSPESPGHPLWSYGYTF
TRBJ1-1	TRBV20-1	CSARRARGRNTEAFF
TRBJ2-2	TRBV6-5	CASSYRQGQGTGELFF
TRBJ2-3	TRBV30	CAWRSKAGTASTDTQYF
TRBJ2-2	TRBV7-9	CASSSENTGELFF
TRBJ2-4	TRBV5-4	CASSLAGQSLAKNIQYF
TRBJ2-1	TRBV5-1	CASSSNRRSYNEQFF
TRBJ2-6	TRBV7-9	CASSLASSRGVLTF
TRBJ2-3	TRBV7-9	CASSATPGLITDTQYF
TRBJ1-1	TRBV10-1	CASSETGLTEAFF
TRBJ2-5	TRBV7-6	CASSLALLASQETQYF
TRBJ2-3	TRBV9	CASSVVSSGRADTQYF
TRBJ1-1	TRBV4-2	CASSQDLEGREAFF
TRBJ1-1	TRBV4-3	CASSQGPGQMNTEAFF
TRBJ1-2	TRBV12-3/TRBV12-4	CASSRQGEVYGYTF
TRBJ2-1	TRBV6-6	CASSRDSHNEQFF
TRBJ2-7	TRBV20-1	CSASSDRDYEQYF
TRBJ2-4	TRBV5-4	CASTRTGGNIQYF